Presented here are 27 T cell receptor beta chains from one specimen sequenced in a study of CD8+ T cells in alopecia areata. Reverse transcribed after extraction, RNA yielded cDNA as the sequencing template. Only in-frame clones appear in the TCRdb table, and some are missing; sequencing was by immunoSEQ multiplex PCR. The sample carries 55,000 to 65,000 clones, roughly 40% recorded once. The sample taken for sequencing was NKG2D-low CD8+ T cells sorted from blood. The receptors were sampled from a human donor with alopecia areata.

This clone has only a few counts. V gene TRBV7-8 combines with J gene TRBJ1-3, with D hard to call. CDR1 is SGHVS, CDR2 FQNEAQ, per germline. V lost 6 bases, J lost 2 bases, and 8 bases lay in between. The CDR3 length is 13 residues. Here the CDR3 DNA reads TGTGCCAGCAGGGGAGACGCTGGAAACACCATATATTTT. It yields the protein CASRGDAGNTIYF.

This chain connects TRBV27 to TRBJ2-7; TRBD1 might be the D (6 bases). In germline, CDR1 is MNHEY, CDR2 SMNVEV (reference sequence). This CDR3 has 15 amino acids. V lost 2 bases and J lost 9, with 20 bases in between. The chain's CDR3 is CASSLLGVPGHGQYF. The CDR3 DNA is TGTGCCAGCAGTTTACTAGGGGTCCCGGGACATGGGCAGTACTTC.

The genes are TRBV7-9 and TRBJ2-5; 13 nucleotides line up with TRBD2. The trim removed 4 bases at V and 0 bases at J, leaving 2 bases unmatched. The CDR3 has 16 residues. In germline, CDR1 is SEHNR, CDR2 FQNEAQ (reference sequence). CDR3 DNA: TGTGCCAGCAGCTGGACTAGCGGGAGAGACCAAGAGACCCAGTACTTC. Translation: CASSWTSGRDQETQYF.

The chain has TRBV7-3 and TRBJ1-5; the D gene is possibly TRBD1 (5 bases). The CDR3 is made up of 14 amino acids. Germline V lookup: CDR1 SGHTA, CDR2 FQGTGA. The V end was cut by 5 bases, the J end by 4 bases, with 12 bases between. CDR3 protein: CASSPTGGNQPQHF. DNA for the CDR3: TGTGCCAGCAGCCCCACCGGGGGGAATCAGCCCCAGCATTTT. Complete variable domain (other parts from reference TRBV7-3 and TRBJ1-5): GAGVSQTPSNKVTEKGKYVELRCDPISGHTALYWYRQSLGQGPEFLIYFQGTGAADDSGLPNDRFFAVRPEGSVSTLKIQRTERGDSAVYLCASSPTGGNQPQHFGDGTRLSIL.

The V and J genes are TRBV5-1 and TRBJ2-7, with D uncertain. The CDR3 runs 12 residues. Looked up from germline, CDR1 is SGHRS and CDR2 is YFSETQ. The V and J ends lost 3 bases and 1 base respectively, with 5 bases between them. The CDR3 region has the DNA TGCGCCAGCAGCTCCTATTCCTACGAGCAGTACTTC. It codes for CASSSYSYEQYF. The full variable domain, its missing parts supplied by reference TRBV5-1 and TRBJ2-7, is KAGVTQTPRYLIKTRGQQVTLSCSPISGHRSVSWYQQTPGQGLQFLFEYFSETQRNKGNFPGRFSGRQFSNSRSEMNVSTLELGDSALYLCASSSYSYEQYFGPGTRLTVT.

This clone occurred a few times. The rearrangement uses TRBV10-3 and TRBJ1-2; TRBD1 might be the D (5 bases). The CDR3 is 14 amino acids. V shed 10 bases and J shed 4 bases, with 19 bases lying between them. The germline V gene encodes CDR1 ENHRY and CDR2 SYGVKD. CDR3: CATMGPGIVYGYTF. For the CDR3, the DNA is TGTGCCACCATGGGGCCAGGGATTGTCTATGGCTACACCTTC.

The rearrangement joins TRBV29-1 to TRBJ2-6; 11 bases agree with TRBD1. The V gene's germline CDR1 is SQVTM and CDR2 ANQGSEA. With 8 bases clipped from V and 2 bases from J, the junction kept 8 bases outside the gene matches. The CDR3 contains 16 residues. CDR3 sequence (DNA): TGCAGCACCTTGGGACAGGGGGTCCCTGGGGCCAACGTCCTGACTTTC. This sequence encodes CSTLGQGVPGANVLTF.

This clone was counted only a few times. V gene TRBV5-1 combines with J gene TRBJ2-2, with D possibly TRBD2 on 6 matching bases. The germline gives CDR1 SGHRS, CDR2 YFSETQ. The CDR3 length is 16 residues. Trimming took off 3 bases at V and 3 bases at J, with 15 bases between the two ends. The CDR3 DNA reads as TGCGCCAGCAGCTCCTCTGGGGCGGGGTACACCGGGGAGCTGTTTTTT. It is translated as CASSSSGAGYTGELFF.

This clone has only one observation. The genes are TRBV7-2 and TRBJ2-7, with unresolved D. Between the trimmed V and J ends, which lost 5 bases and 0 bases, there was a span of 11 bases. The germline V gene has CDR1 SGHTA and CDR2 FQGNSA. The CDR3 is 14 amino acids. CDR3 amino acids: CASSPPLSSYEQYF. CDR3 DNA: TGTGCCAGCAGCCCCCCACTCAGCTCCTACGAGCAGTACTTC.

This clone was observed once. The chain has TRBV30 and TRBJ2-1; D possibly corresponds to TRBD1 (6 bases). CDR1 is GTSNPN and CDR2 is SVGIG in the germline V gene (reference sequence). The CDR3 contains 16 residues. V was trimmed by 4 bases and J by 7 bases, leaving 23 bases between them. The CDR3 reads CAWNLRDKNFRNEQFF. The CDR3 nucleotides read TGTGCCTGGAACCTCCGGGACAAAAATTTCCGGAATGAGCAGTTCTTC.

The V and J genes are TRBV27 and TRBJ2-7; TRBD2 matches 11 bases. V lost 7 bases to trimming and J lost 3 bases; unmatched junction nucleotides: 2. The V gene's germline CDR1 is MNHEY and CDR2 SMNVEV (reference sequence). CDR3 length: 13 amino acids. The CDR3 reads CASKLAGGYEQYF. The DNA of the CDR3 is TGTGCCAGCAAGCTAGCGGGAGGCTACGAGCAGTACTTC.

The chain carries TRBV5-1 and TRBJ2-1; maybe TRBD1 (6 bases). Trimming removed 4 bases from V and 8 bases from J, with 16 bases in between. This CDR3 has 14 amino acids. Germline lookup yields CDR1 SGHRS and CDR2 YFSETQ. DNA of the CDR3: TGCGCCAGCAGCATAACGAACAGGGTCGATGAGCAGTTCTTC. It encodes CASSITNRVDEQFF.

In this sample, this clone turned up a few times. V is TRBV19 and J is TRBJ1-2, with a possible D match to TRBD1 (6 bases). Germline V gives CDR1 LNHDA, CDR2 SQIVND (reference sequence). The CDR3 contains 14 residues. Trimming stripped 5 bases from V and 4 bases from J, with 14 bases between. Here the CDR3 reads CASSLNGQIYGYTF. The CDR3, as DNA: TGTGCCAGTAGTCTAAACGGACAGATCTATGGCTACACCTTC.

CDR3 loop: CATSREGQGDTYEQYF. The CDR3 coding sequence is TGTGCCACCAGCAGAGAGGGACAGGGGGACACCTACGAGCAGTACTTC. The V gene is TRBV15, the J gene TRBJ2-7; 11 bases match TRBD1. Trimming removed 0 bases from V and 2 bases from J; junction bases left unmatched: 3. The CDR3 sequence is 16 residues long. Germline loops: CDR1 LNHNV, CDR2 YYDKDF (reference sequence).

This chain joins TRBV2 and TRBJ2-7, with D perhaps TRBD2 (5 bases). The CDR3 totals 14 residues. V lost 8 bases and J 3 bases, leaving 17 bases between the germline ends. CDR1 and CDR2 (germline): SNHLY, FYNNEI. The CDR3 loop reads CASASSPGIYEQYF. Here the CDR3 DNA reads TGTGCCAGCGCTTCGTCCCCCGGGATCTACGAGCAGTACTTC.

This clone was counted once. The rearrangement uses TRBV2 and TRBJ2-7; D tentatively fits TRBD1 or TRBD2 (6 bases each). Deletions cut 8 bases from V and 1 base from J, with 15 bases between. The CDR3 extends over 14 amino acids. The germline V gene has CDR1 SNHLY and CDR2 FYNNEI. The CDR3 nucleotides read TGTGCCAGCCAAGGGGGGTACCGATCCTACGAGCAGTACTTC. It codes for CASQGGYRSYEQYF.

This clone has only a few counts. This chain joins TRBV5-1 and TRBJ2-7; weak D call: TRBD1 (6 bases). The ends were cut back, 0 bases at V and 3 bases at J, with 10 bases in the middle. Germline V gene lookup returns CDR1 SGHRS and CDR2 YFSETQ. This CDR3 comprises 14 residues. CDR3 protein: CASSLGQVFYEQYF. CDR3 in DNA: TGCGCCAGCAGCTTGGGACAGGTATTCTACGAGCAGTACTTC. The full variable domain, rest sourced from reference TRBV5-1 and TRBJ2-7, is KAGVTQTPRYLIKTRGQQVTLSCSPISGHRSVSWYQQTPGQGLQFLFEYFSETQRNKGNFPGRFSGRQFSNSRSEMNVSTLELGDSALYLCASSLGQVFYEQYFGPGTRLTVT.

This clone was seen a handful of times. V gene TRBV6-5 combines with J gene TRBJ2-6; no clear D. With 0 bases removed from V and 1 base from J, the gap between germline ends came to 4 bases. The CDR3 contains 15 residues. CDR1 MNHEY and CDR2 SVGAGI come from the germline V gene. CDR3 sequence (DNA): TGTGCCAGCAGTTACTCTCCTTCTGGGGCCAACGTCCTGACTTTC. It specifies CASSYSPSGANVLTF.

The V call is TRBV12-5, the J call TRBJ2-3; D perhaps matches TRBD2 (6 bases). The germline V gene has CDR1 LGHNT and CDR2 FRNRAP. V lost 7 bases and J lost 1, with 9 bases in between. The CDR3 totals 13 residues. The chain's CDR3 is CASAPGGTDTQYF. CDR3 in DNA: TGTGCTAGTGCCCCGGGGGGCACAGATACGCAGTATTTT.

This clone appeared many times. The rearrangement links TRBV18 to TRBJ1-1; D not certain. Germline V gives CDR1 KGHSH, CDR2 LQKENI. The CDR3 has 13 residues. V shed 0 bases and J shed 8 bases, with 10 bases lying between them. In DNA, the CDR3 is TGTGCCAGCTCACCACCGATGGCCCGAGAAGCTTTCTTT. It translates to CASSPPMAREAFF.

V is TRBV4-1 and J is TRBJ2-7; a possible D gene is TRBD2 (6 bases). This CDR3 comprises 16 residues. CDR1 and CDR2 (germline): MGHRA, YSYEKL. Deletions cut 2 bases from V and 2 bases from J, with 16 bases between. The CDR3 DNA sequence: TGCGCCAGCAGCCAATGGGGTCGGCGGGAAGCCTACGAGCAGTACTTC. Its protein is CASSQWGRREAYEQYF.

This clone has only a few counts. The V and J genes are TRBV29-1 and TRBJ1-1; D ambiguous. There are 12 residues in the CDR3. Germline CDR1 SQVTM, CDR2 ANQGSEA. V lost 4 bases and J lost 6, with 12 bases in between. DNA for the CDR3: TGCAGCGTTGGATTCGGTTTGGCTGAAGCTTTCTTT. Translation: CSVGFGLAEAFF.

As concerns this clone: Additional DNA sequences in this sample encode the identical CDR3. The chain joins TRBV29-1 to TRBJ1-2, with unresolved D. The V gene's germline CDR1 is SQVTM and CDR2 ANQGSEA. The CDR3 is 14 residues long. Trimming shortened V by 5 bases and J by 6 bases, and 19 bases separated the two germline ends. The CDR3, as DNA: TGCAGCGTTCGCTTCACAGCAACTCCAGATGGCTACACCTTC. Translating it yields CSVRFTATPDGYTF.

V usage is TRBV29-1 and J usage is TRBJ1-2; 7 nucleotides align to TRBD1. Germline V gives CDR1 SQVTM, CDR2 ANQGSEA. V was pared by 0 bases and J by 6 bases, with 4 bases of the junction left unmatched. The CDR3 has 13 amino acids. This CDR3 is CSVEDPGGDGYTF. CDR3 nucleotides: TGCAGCGTTGAAGACCCAGGGGGGGATGGCTACACCTTC.

J is TRBJ2-7 and V is TRBV13, with D hard to call. V lost 3 bases and J 4 bases, leaving 10 bases between the germline ends. CDR3 length: 13 residues. The germline gives CDR1 PRHDT, CDR2 FYEKMQ (reference sequence). CDR3 residues: CASSFPPRYEQYF. The CDR3 region has the DNA TGTGCCAGCAGCTTCCCACCGAGGTACGAGCAGTACTTC.

V usage is TRBV28 and J usage is TRBJ2-1, with TRBD2 matching over 7 bases. The germline V gene encodes CDR1 MDHEN and CDR2 SYDVKM. V dropped 2 bases and J dropped 9; count of bases not matched to a gene: 13. CDR3 length equals 16 residues. The CDR3 region is CASSLTPGGSGSEQFF. CDR3 coding DNA: TGTGCCAGCAGTTTAACCCCCGGCGGGAGCGGCAGTGAGCAGTTCTTC. The full variable domain, with the rest looked up from reference TRBV28 and TRBJ2-1, is DVKVTQSSRYLVKRTGEKVFLECVQDMDHENMFWYRQDPGLGLRLIYFSYDVKMKEKGDIPEGYSVSREKKERFSLILESASTNQTSMYLCASSLTPGGSGSEQFFGPGTRLTVL.

The chain uses TRBV5-6 and TRBJ2-5, with D uncertain. The germline gives CDR1 SGHDT, CDR2 YYEEEE. This CDR3 is built from 13 residues. Trimming stripped 5 bases from V and 5 bases from J, with 13 bases between. The CDR3 spells CASRLSPDETQYF. The CDR3 nucleotides are TGTGCCAGCAGACTCTCCCCAGATGAGACCCAGTACTTC. The full variable domain, in which reference TRBV5-6 and TRBJ2-5 provide the parts outside the CDR3, is DAGVTQSPTHLIKTRGQQVTLRCSPKSGHDTVSWYQQALGQGPQFIFQYYEEEERQRGNFPDRFSGHQFPNYSSELNVNALLLGDSALYLCASRLSPDETQYFGPGTRLLVL.